The clone carrying this TCR beta chain turned up a few times. The antigen is not known. CDR1 and CDR2 (germline): LGHDT, YNNKEL (reference sequence). Trimming took 0 bases from V and 5 from J, leaving 8 bases between them. The CDR3 runs 14 residues. The entry originates in a study of T-cell memory formation after mild COVID-19. Study background: Largely, TCR clusters stayed within a single donor.

Overall study results and limits: Memory sampled before infection contained some responding clones, suggesting cross-reactive memory joined. Balance between CD4 and CD8 was seen in clones contracting day 15 to 85, and a CD4+ lean was seen in later expanders. Shrinking CD4+ clones resided mostly in CM and EM, and CD8+ ones in EMRA.

TCRdb recomputed calls from the 5' RACE reads with MiXCR, one row per CDR3 protein. The profile shows some 120,000 distinct CDR3 sequences, about a sixth of them singletons. This sequence originates from a man aged 18 to 30 who had mild COVID-19 (a few samples of this study predate the infection). Cell type and time point are not known. The chain has TRBV3-1 and TRBJ2-1; D gene uncertain. Sequencing used PBMCs or a T cell subset sorted from them (not recorded which). The CDR3: CASSQDLLNNEQFF. CDR3 bases: TGTGCCAGCAGCCAAGACCTGCTGAACAATGAGCAGTTCTTC.